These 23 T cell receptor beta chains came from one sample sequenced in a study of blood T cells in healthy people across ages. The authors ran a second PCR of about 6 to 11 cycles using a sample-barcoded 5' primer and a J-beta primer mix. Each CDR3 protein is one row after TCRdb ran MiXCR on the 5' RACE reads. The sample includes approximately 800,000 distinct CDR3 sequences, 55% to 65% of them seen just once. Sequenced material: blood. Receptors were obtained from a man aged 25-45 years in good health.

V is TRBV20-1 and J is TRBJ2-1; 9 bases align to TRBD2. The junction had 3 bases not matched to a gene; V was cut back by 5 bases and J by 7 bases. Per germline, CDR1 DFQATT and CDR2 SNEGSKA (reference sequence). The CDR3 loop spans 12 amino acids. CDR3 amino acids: CSAGTSPNEQFF. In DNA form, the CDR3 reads TGCAGTGCTGGGACTAGCCCTAATGAGCAGTTCTTC.

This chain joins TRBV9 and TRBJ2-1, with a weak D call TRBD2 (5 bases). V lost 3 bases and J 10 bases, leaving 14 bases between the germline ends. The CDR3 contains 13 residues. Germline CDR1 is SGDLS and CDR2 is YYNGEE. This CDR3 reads CASSGSTRSEQFF. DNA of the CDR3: TGTGCCAGCAGCGGATCCACTAGGTCCGAGCAGTTCTTC.

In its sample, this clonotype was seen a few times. DNA for the CDR3: TGCAGTGCTAGATCGGGACAGGGAGGGGCAGATACGCAGTATTTT. It translates to CSARSGQGGADTQYF. This sequence joins TRBV20-1 and TRBJ2-3, with 9 bases matching TRBD1. Germline CDR1 DFQATT, CDR2 SNEGSKA (reference sequence). CDR3 size: 15 residues. V lost 2 bases to trimming and J lost 4 bases; unmatched junction nucleotides: 7.

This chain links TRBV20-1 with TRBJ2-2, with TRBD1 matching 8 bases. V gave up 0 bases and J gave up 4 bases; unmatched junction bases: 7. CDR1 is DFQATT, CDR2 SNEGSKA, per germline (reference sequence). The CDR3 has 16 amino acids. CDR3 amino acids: CSARDLTGEATGELFF. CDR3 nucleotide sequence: TGCAGTGCTAGAGATTTGACAGGGGAAGCCACCGGGGAGCTGTTTTTT.

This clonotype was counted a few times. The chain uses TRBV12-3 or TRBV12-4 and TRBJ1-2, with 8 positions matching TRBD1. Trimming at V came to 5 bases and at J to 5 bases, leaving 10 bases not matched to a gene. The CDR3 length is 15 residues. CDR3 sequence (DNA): TGTGCCAGCAGTCCTCGGGGGACAGGTGGATATGGCTACACCTTC. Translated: CASSPRGTGGYGYTF.

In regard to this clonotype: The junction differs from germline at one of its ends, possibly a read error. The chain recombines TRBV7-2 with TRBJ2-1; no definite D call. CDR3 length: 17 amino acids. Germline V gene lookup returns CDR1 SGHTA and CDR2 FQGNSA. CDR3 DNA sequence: TGTGCCAGCAGCTTAGCGGGCGGAAAAAGCTCCTACAATGGGCAGTTCTTC. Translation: CASSLAGGKSSYNGQFF.

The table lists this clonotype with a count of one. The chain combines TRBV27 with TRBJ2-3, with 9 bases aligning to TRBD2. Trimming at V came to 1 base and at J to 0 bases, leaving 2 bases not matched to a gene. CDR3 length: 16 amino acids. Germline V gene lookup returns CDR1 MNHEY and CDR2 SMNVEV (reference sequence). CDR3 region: CASSLFTSGSTDTQYF. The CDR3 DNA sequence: TGTGCCAGCAGTTTATTCACTAGCGGGAGCACAGATACGCAGTATTTT.

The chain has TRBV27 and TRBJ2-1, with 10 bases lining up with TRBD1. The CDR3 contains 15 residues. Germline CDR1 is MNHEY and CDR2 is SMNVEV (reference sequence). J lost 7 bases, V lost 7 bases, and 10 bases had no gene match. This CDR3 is CASTLTGGFWNEQFF. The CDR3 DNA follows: TGTGCCAGCACCCTGACAGGGGGCTTTTGGAATGAGCAGTTCTTC.

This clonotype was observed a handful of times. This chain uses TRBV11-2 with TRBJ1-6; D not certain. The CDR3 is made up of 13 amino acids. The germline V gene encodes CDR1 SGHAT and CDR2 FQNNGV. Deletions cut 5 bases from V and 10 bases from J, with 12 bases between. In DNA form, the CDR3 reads TGTGCCAGCAGCCAGAGGGTGGAATCACCCCTCCACTTT. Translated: CASSQRVESPLHF.

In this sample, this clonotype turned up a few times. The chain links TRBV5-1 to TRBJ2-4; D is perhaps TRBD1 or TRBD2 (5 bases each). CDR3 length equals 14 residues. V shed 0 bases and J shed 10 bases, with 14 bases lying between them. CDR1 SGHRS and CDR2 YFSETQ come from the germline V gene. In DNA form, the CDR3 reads TGCGCCAGCAGCTTGGAAGCAGGGCCGGGGATTCAGTACTTC. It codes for CASSLEAGPGIQYF.

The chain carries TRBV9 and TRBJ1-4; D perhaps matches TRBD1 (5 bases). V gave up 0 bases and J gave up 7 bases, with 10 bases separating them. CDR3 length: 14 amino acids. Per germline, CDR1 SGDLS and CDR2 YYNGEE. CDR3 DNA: TGTGCCAGCAGCGTAGCTGGGGGGGGTGAAAAACTGTTTTTT. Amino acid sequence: CASSVAGGGEKLFF.

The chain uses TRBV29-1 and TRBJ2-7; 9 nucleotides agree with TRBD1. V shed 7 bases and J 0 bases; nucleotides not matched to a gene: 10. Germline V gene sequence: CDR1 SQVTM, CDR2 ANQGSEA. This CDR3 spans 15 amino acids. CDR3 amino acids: CSALGQGTISYEQYF. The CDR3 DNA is TGCAGCGCCTTGGGACAGGGAACCATCTCCTACGAGCAGTACTTC.

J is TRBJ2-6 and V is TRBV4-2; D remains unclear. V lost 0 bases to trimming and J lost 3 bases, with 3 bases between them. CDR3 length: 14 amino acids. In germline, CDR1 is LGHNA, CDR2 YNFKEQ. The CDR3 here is CASSQEIGANVLTF. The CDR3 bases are TGTGCCAGCAGCCAAGAGATTGGGGCCAACGTCCTGACTTTC.

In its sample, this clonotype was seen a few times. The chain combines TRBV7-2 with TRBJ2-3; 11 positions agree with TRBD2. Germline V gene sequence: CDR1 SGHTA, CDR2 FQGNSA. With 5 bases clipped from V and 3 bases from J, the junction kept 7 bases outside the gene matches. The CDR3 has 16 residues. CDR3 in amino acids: CASSPLAGGETDTQYF. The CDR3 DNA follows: TGTGCCAGCAGCCCTCTAGCGGGGGGCGAGACAGATACGCAGTATTTT.

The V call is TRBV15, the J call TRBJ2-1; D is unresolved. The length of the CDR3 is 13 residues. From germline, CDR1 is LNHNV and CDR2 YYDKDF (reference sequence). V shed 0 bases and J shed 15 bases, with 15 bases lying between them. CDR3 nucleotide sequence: TGTGCCACCAGCAGAGATCGGCAGTCCCTGGGGTTCTTC. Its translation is CATSRDRQSLGFF.

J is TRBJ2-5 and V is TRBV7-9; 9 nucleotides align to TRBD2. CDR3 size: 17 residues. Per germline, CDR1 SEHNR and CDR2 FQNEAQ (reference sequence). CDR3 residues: CASRPIAGDMYQETQYF. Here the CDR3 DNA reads TGTGCGTCCCGCCCGATAGCGGGGGATATGTACCAAGAGACCCAGTACTTC.

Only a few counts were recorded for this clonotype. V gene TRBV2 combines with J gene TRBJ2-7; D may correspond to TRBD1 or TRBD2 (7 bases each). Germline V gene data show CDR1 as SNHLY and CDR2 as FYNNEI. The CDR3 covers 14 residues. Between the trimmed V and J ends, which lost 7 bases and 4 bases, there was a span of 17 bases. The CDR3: CASTEGRGRYEQYF. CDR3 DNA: TGTGCCAGCACCGAGGGGAGGGGGCGGTACGAGCAGTACTTC. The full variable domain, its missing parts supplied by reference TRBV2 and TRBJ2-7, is EPEVTQTPSHQVTQMGQEVILRCVPISNHLYFYWYRQILGQKVEFLVSFYNNEISEKSEIFDDQFSVERPDGSNFTLKIRSTKLEDSAMYFCASTEGRGRYEQYFGPGTRLTVT.

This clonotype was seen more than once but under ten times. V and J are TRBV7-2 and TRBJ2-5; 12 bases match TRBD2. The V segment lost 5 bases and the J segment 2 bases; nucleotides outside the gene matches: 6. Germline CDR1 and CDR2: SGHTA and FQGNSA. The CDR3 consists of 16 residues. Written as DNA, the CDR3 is TGTGCCAGCAGCGCCGGGACTAGCGGGCCTCAAGAGACCCAGTACTTC. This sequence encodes CASSAGTSGPQETQYF.

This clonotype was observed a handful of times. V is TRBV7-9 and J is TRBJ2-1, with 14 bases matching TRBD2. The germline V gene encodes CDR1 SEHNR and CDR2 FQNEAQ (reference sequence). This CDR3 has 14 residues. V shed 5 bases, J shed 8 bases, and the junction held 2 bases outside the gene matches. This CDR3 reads CASSRLAGGDEQFF. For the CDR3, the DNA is TGTGCCAGCAGCCGACTAGCGGGGGGGGATGAGCAGTTCTTC. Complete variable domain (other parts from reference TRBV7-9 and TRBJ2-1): DTGVSQNPRHKITKRGQNVTFRCDPISEHNRLYWYRQTLGQGPEFLTYFQNEAQLEKSRLLSDRFSAERPKGSFSTLEIQRTEQGDSAMYLCASSRLAGGDEQFFGPGTRLTVL.

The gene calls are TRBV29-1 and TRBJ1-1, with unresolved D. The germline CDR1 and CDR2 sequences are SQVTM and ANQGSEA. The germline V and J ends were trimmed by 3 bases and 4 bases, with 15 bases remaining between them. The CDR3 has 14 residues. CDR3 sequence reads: CSVDPAGIGTEAFF. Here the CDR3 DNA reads TGCAGCGTTGACCCGGCTGGGATAGGCACTGAAGCTTTCTTT.

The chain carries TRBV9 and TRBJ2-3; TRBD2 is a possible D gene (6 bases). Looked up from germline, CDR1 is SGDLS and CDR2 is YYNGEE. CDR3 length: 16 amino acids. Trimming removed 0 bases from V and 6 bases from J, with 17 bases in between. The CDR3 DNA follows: TGTGCCAGCAGCGTAGGGAGTAGCGGTGGGTCTGATACGCAGTATTTT. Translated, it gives CASSVGSSGGSDTQYF.

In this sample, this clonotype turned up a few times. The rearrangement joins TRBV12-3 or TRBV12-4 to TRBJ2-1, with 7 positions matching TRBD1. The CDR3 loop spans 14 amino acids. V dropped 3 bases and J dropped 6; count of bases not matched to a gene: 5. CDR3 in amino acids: CASSLRQGFNEQFF. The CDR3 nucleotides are TGTGCCAGCAGTTTGCGACAGGGCTTCAATGAGCAGTTCTTC.

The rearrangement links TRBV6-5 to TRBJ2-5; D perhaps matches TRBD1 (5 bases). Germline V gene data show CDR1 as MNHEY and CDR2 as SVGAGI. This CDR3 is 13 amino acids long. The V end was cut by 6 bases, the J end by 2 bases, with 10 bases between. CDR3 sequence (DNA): TGTGCCAGCAGAAGACAGCCTCAAGAGACCCAGTACTTC. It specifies CASRRQPQETQYF.